A single sample gave rise to the 3 T cell receptor beta chains below, sequenced in a study of blood T cell repertoires in COVID-19. Assay used: immunoSEQ multiplex PCR; TCRdb lists only in-frame clones, some missing. The sample comprises 250,000 to 350,000 clones, approximately 88% of which are singletons, and approximately 1.5% rests with the top ten. Sample: peripheral blood. The receptors originated from a human donor with COVID-19, enrolled during active disease. The donor label of this sample is uncertain.

This chain uses TRBV2 with TRBJ1-5, with D hard to call. CDR1 and CDR2 from the germline V gene are SNHLY and FYNNEI. The CDR3 extends over 13 amino acids. V lost 7 bases and J lost 3, with 10 bases in between. CDR3 sequence (DNA): TGTGCCAGCAAGTTCGAGAACAATCAGCCCCAGCATTTT. This sequence encodes CASKFENNQPQHF.

The table lists this clone with a count of one. J is TRBJ1-5 and V is TRBV29-1, with TRBD1 identical over 8 bases. This CDR3 spans 13 amino acids. Germline CDR1 reads SQVTM; CDR2 reads ANQGSEA. The trim removed 4 bases at V and 6 bases at J, leaving 5 bases unmatched. This chain's CDR3 is CSVAQGVTQPQHF. The CDR3 DNA follows: TGCAGCGTTGCACAGGGGGTGACTCAGCCCCAGCATTTT.

The chain is built from TRBV29-1 and TRBJ2-7; no reliable D call. V was trimmed by 0 bases and J by 5 bases, leaving 14 bases between them. Germline V gene sequence: CDR1 SQVTM, CDR2 ANQGSEA. This CDR3 spans 14 amino acids. The CDR3 region is CSVEDPPSSDEQYF. The CDR3 nucleotides are TGCAGCGTTGAAGATCCCCCGTCCTCTGACGAGCAGTACTTC.